These 20 T cell receptor beta chains were sequenced from one sample in a study of blood T cell repertoires in COVID-19. Generated by immunoSEQ multiplex PCR, the TCRdb table keeps only in-frame clones and is missing some. Of 42,000 or so clones listed, 81% were seen once; the top ten hold approximately 39%. The sequenced material came from peripheral blood. Receptor source: a man aged 35 to 55 with active or convalescent COVID-19.

This chain connects TRBV7-9 to TRBJ1-5; 9 nucleotides line up with TRBD1. The J segment lost 9 bases and the V segment lost 4 bases, leaving 10 bases of the junction unmatched. This CDR3 spans 15 amino acids. Germline CDR1 and CDR2: SEHNR and FQNEAQ (reference sequence). The CDR3 DNA reads as TGTGCCAGCAGCTCAGGGTCCGGGACAGGGCGGCCCCAGCATTTT. Amino acids: CASSSGSGTGRPQHF. Drawing the rest from reference TRBV7-9 and TRBJ1-5, the complete variable domain is DTGVSQNPRHKITKRGQNVTFRCDPISEHNRLYWYRQTLGQGPEFLTYFQNEAQLEKSRLLSDRFSAERPKGSFSTLEIQRTEQGDSAMYLCASSSGSGTGRPQHFGDGTRLSIL.

This chain uses TRBV28 with TRBJ1-2; D unresolved. This CDR3 has 13 residues. From germline, CDR1 is MDHEN and CDR2 SYDVKM. Trimming took 4 bases from V and 8 from J, leaving 14 bases between them. The CDR3 sequence: CASSSLPYRGYTF. CDR3 nucleotide sequence: TGTGCCAGCAGTTCCTTACCCTACCGAGGCTACACCTTC.

The chain recombines TRBV29-1 with TRBJ2-3; D is possibly TRBD2 (6 bases). CDR1 and CDR2 from the germline V gene are SQVTM and ANQGSEA. The CDR3 contains 20 residues. V gave up 2 bases and J gave up 0 bases, with 27 bases separating them. CDR3 coding DNA: TGCAGCGTTGAACTTTTGATCGGGGTGGTTATCGGGAGTAGCACAGATACGCAGTATTTT. As protein: CSVELLIGVVIGSSTDTQYF.

The rearrangement joins TRBV9 to TRBJ1-5; no firm D call. This CDR3 contains 17 residues. The V end lost 3 bases, the J end lost 0 bases, and 16 bases lay between the germline ends. Germline V lookup: CDR1 SGDLS, CDR2 YYNGEE. The CDR3 nucleotides read TGTGCCAGCAGCGGGGGAGGGAGCGGGGATAGCAATCAGCCCCAGCATTTT. As protein: CASSGGGSGDSNQPQHF.

The chain employs TRBV6-1 and TRBJ1-6; D remains ambiguous. CDR1 is MNHNS, CDR2 SASEGT, per germline. The germline V and J ends were trimmed by 3 bases and 3 bases, with 9 bases remaining between them. The CDR3 contains 15 residues. The CDR3 nucleotides are TGTGCCAGCAGTGACAGACTCGACTATAATTCACCCCTCCACTTT. Its translation is CASSDRLDYNSPLHF.

This clone is a singleton in its sample. The genes are TRBV18 and TRBJ1-1; TRBD1 matches 8 bases. The CDR3 extends over 12 amino acids. Germline-derived CDR1 and CDR2 are KGHSH and LQKENI. V trimming: 5 bases; J trimming: 7 bases; junction bases outside the gene matches: 3. CDR3 region: CASSDGQGEAFF. CDR3 bases: TGTGCCAGCTCAGACGGACAGGGTGAAGCTTTCTTT.

V gene TRBV11-2 combines with J gene TRBJ2-7, with 7 bases matching TRBD1. V was pared by 1 base and J by 3 bases, with 6 bases of the junction left unmatched. The length of the CDR3 is 15 residues. Germline lookup yields CDR1 SGHAT and CDR2 FQNNGV. The CDR3 coding sequence is TGTGCCAGCAGCTTAGGAGGGGACAGCTACTACGAGCAGTACTTC. This sequence encodes CASSLGGDSYYEQYF.

The chain carries TRBV28 and TRBJ1-4, with D possibly matching TRBD1 (5 bases). Trimming left V 6 bases short and J 6 bases short, with 14 bases between. The CDR3 is 14 amino acids. Per germline, CDR1 MDHEN and CDR2 SYDVKM. CDR3 sequence reads: CASSRGQTHEKLFF. The CDR3 nucleotides read TGTGCCAGCAGCCGCGGACAAACCCATGAAAAACTGTTTTTT.

The genes are TRBV9 and TRBJ1-2; D gene uncertain. V was clipped by 2 bases and J by 2 bases, with 7 bases between them. The CDR3 totals 13 residues. CDR1 SGDLS and CDR2 YYNGEE come from the germline V gene. CDR3 bases: TGTGCCAGCAGCGTTTCAACAAACTATGGCTACACCTTC. This codes for CASSVSTNYGYTF.

The J gene is TRBJ2-3, the V gene TRBV27; D is perhaps TRBD1 (6 bases). The CDR3 is made up of 15 amino acids. Trimming left V 1 base short and J 2 bases short, with 10 bases between. Germline CDR1 is MNHEY and CDR2 is SMNVEV (reference sequence). The CDR3 protein is CASSLFWGPTDTQYF. CDR3 coding DNA: TGTGCCAGCAGTTTATTTTGGGGGCCCACAGATACGCAGTATTTT.

The rearrangement uses TRBV6-1 and TRBJ2-7, with D perhaps TRBD2 (6 bases). The V gene's germline CDR1 is MNHNS and CDR2 SASEGT. V lost 2 bases to trimming and J lost 6 bases, with 26 bases between them. This CDR3 is built from 18 residues. The CDR3 DNA follows: TGTGCCAGCAGTGAATGGAGTTCAGCGGGTCCCGGAGCGAGCGAGCAGTACTTC. This encodes CASSEWSSAGPGASEQYF.

The chain links TRBV14 to TRBJ1-6; D is undetermined. CDR3 length: 12 residues. CDR1 and CDR2 (germline): SGHDN, FVKESK. V was shortened by 6 bases and J by 9 bases, with 9 bases between the two germline ends. In DNA, the CDR3 is TGTGCCAGCAGTTTTAGGAGTTCACCCCTCCACTTT. Amino acids: CASSFRSSPLHF.

V and J are TRBV5-1 and TRBJ1-4; D is ambiguous. V dropped 4 bases and J dropped 7 bases, with 11 bases sitting between them. Germline loops: CDR1 SGHRS, CDR2 YFSETQ. The CDR3 extends over 13 amino acids. CDR3 amino acids: CASSATGSEKLFF. The CDR3 DNA reads TGCGCCAGCAGCGCGACGGGGAGTGAAAAACTGTTTTTT.

Here the CDR3 reads CASSFWTDIGYTF. DNA of the CDR3: TGTGCCAGCAGCTTCTGGACAGATATAGGCTACACCTTC. The chain combines TRBV5-6 with TRBJ1-2, with D tentatively TRBD1 (6 bases). The CDR3 runs to 13 residues. Trimming removed 2 bases from V and 8 bases from J, with 13 bases in between. Germline loops: CDR1 SGHDT, CDR2 YYEEEE.

V is TRBV28 and J is TRBJ2-5; 9 bases agree with TRBD2. The CDR3 extends over 14 amino acids. Germline assignment: CDR1 MDHEN and CDR2 SYDVKM. V lost 5 bases and J lost 3; bases outside the gene matches: 4. The CDR3: CASSQTSGEETQYF. For the CDR3, the DNA is TGTGCCAGCAGTCAGACTAGCGGAGAAGAGACCCAGTACTTC.

The chain has TRBV3-1 (or the pseudogene TRBV3-2) and TRBJ2-2, with 9 nucleotides matching TRBD1. V was clipped by 5 bases and J by 4 bases; unmatched bases: 2. CDR3 length: 14 residues. CDR1 LGHDT and CDR2 YNNKEL come from the germline V gene (reference sequence). The CDR3 protein is CASSLGQGTGELFF. CDR3 nucleotide sequence: TGTGCCAGCAGCTTGGGACAGGGCACCGGGGAGCTGTTTTTT.

The chain carries TRBV19 and TRBJ1-5, with 8 bases aligning to TRBD1. Per germline, CDR1 LNHDA and CDR2 SQIVND (reference sequence). The V and J ends lost 5 bases and 7 bases, in that order; junction bases with no gene match: 7. This CDR3 is 14 amino acids long. Here the CDR3 DNA reads TGTGCCAGTAGTGCTGGACAGGGTGGACAGCCCCAGCATTTT. It yields the protein CASSAGQGGQPQHF.

The V call is TRBV20-1, the J call TRBJ2-3; 11 bases align to TRBD2. Germline CDR1 is DFQATT and CDR2 is SNEGSKA (reference sequence). The CDR3 spans 16 residues. The ends lost 4 bases at V and 2 bases at J; junction bases unmatched: 8. The CDR3 sequence: CSANDVAGGPTDTQYF. In nucleotides, the CDR3 is TGCAGTGCTAATGACGTAGCGGGAGGGCCCACAGATACGCAGTATTTT.

Concerning this clone itself: Its ends do not fully match the called genes, so a read error is possible. The chain carries TRBV27 and TRBJ2-2; possible D gene TRBD2, 6 bases. This CDR3 is built from 15 residues. Germline V gene data show CDR1 as MNHEY and CDR2 as SMNVEV (reference sequence). The CDR3 DNA sequence: TGTGCCAGCAGAACTGGCGGGACGAATACCGGGGAGCTGTTTTTT. Its translation is CASRTGGTNTGELFF.

The gene calls are TRBV19 and TRBJ2-3; 11 nucleotides agree with TRBD1. The V gene's germline CDR1 is LNHDA and CDR2 SQIVND (reference sequence). Trimming cost V 6 bases and J 1 base; bases outside gene matches: 6. This CDR3 has 16 residues. The CDR3 is CASSTGQGARTDTQYF. Here the CDR3 DNA reads TGTGCCAGTAGCACCGGACAGGGGGCCCGCACAGATACGCAGTATTTT. Drawing the rest from reference TRBV19 and TRBJ2-3, the complete variable domain is DGGITQSPKYLFRKEGQNVTLSCEQNLNHDAMYWYRQDPGQGLRLIYYSQIVNDFQKGDIAEGYSVSREKKESFPLTVTSAQKNPTAFYLCASSTGQGARTDTQYFGPGTRLTVL.